A single sample gave rise to the 28 T cell receptor beta chains below, sequenced in a study of T cell responses to AZD1222 COVID-19 vaccine. Sequencing was performed with immunoSEQ multiplex PCR; in TCRdb, only in-frame clones are kept and a portion is missing. The profile shows 150,000 or so clones, about 85% of them singletons. Sample: peripheral blood, taken on day 0 of AZD1222 vaccination. The origin of the receptors is an adult in good health.

The chain combines TRBV9 with TRBJ1-6; the D is unclear. The CDR3 consists of 15 residues. Germline V gene lookup returns CDR1 SGDLS and CDR2 YYNGEE. Trimming stripped 0 bases from V and 7 bases from J, with 11 bases between. The CDR3 here is CASSVDVQPNSPLHF. DNA for the CDR3: TGTGCCAGCAGCGTAGATGTCCAACCCAATTCACCCCTCCACTTT.

J is TRBJ2-2 and V is TRBV18, with TRBD2 matching 8 bases. The CDR3 extends over 15 amino acids. Trimming removed 3 bases from V and 4 bases from J; junction bases left unmatched: 4. Germline V gives CDR1 KGHSH, CDR2 LQKENI. The CDR3 region has the DNA TGTGCCAGCTCACCGTCGGGACTAGGCACCGGGGAGCTGTTTTTT. This translates into CASSPSGLGTGELFF. The complete variable domain, with remaining parts taken from reference TRBV18 and TRBJ2-2, reads NAGVMQNPRHLVRRRGQEARLRCSPMKGHSHVYWYRQLPEEGLKFMVYLQKENIIDESGMPKERFSAEFPKEGPSILRIQQVVRGDSAAYFCASSPSGLGTGELFFGEGSRLTVL.

This chain uses TRBV13 with TRBJ2-7, with D maybe TRBD2 (8 bases). The CDR3 covers 17 residues. The germline gives CDR1 PRHDT, CDR2 FYEKMQ (reference sequence). Trimming stripped 4 bases from V and 0 bases from J, with 19 bases between. DNA for the CDR3: TGTGCCAGCAGCTACGCGGGTAGCGGGGACAGCTCCTACGAGCAGTACTTC. Residues: CASSYAGSGDSSYEQYF.

The chain recombines TRBV7-9 with TRBJ1-2, with 10 bases aligning to TRBD1. V lost 8 bases and J lost 3; bases outside the gene matches: 6. Germline assignment: CDR1 SEHNR and CDR2 FQNEAQ (reference sequence). This CDR3 is built from 14 residues. The CDR3 protein is CASSRQGAYYGYTF. The CDR3 DNA reads as TGTGCCAGCTCAAGACAGGGGGCGTACTATGGCTACACCTTC.

This chain links TRBV6-5 with TRBJ1-6; D gene ambiguous. Germline V gene data show CDR1 as MNHEY and CDR2 as SVGAGI. V gave up 2 bases and J gave up 7 bases, with 12 bases separating them. This CDR3 is built from 15 residues. In nucleotides, the CDR3 is TGTGCCAGCAGTTACGCCTGGGCGGAGAATTCACCCCTCCACTTT. Amino acid sequence: CASSYAWAENSPLHF.

This clone appeared a single time. The chain employs TRBV19 and TRBJ1-1, with D possibly TRBD1 on 5 matching bases. Trimming shortened V by 0 bases and J by 0 bases, and 11 bases separated the two germline ends. Per germline, CDR1 LNHDA and CDR2 SQIVND (reference sequence). The CDR3 contains 16 residues. This chain's CDR3 is CASSIDLTEMNTEAFF. The CDR3 nucleotides read TGTGCCAGTAGTATAGATTTGACAGAGATGAACACTGAAGCTTTCTTT. Full variable domain (missing parts from reference TRBV19 and TRBJ1-1): DGGITQSPKYLFRKEGQNVTLSCEQNLNHDAMYWYRQDPGQGLRLIYYSQIVNDFQKGDIAEGYSVSREKKESFPLTVTSAQKNPTAFYLCASSIDLTEMNTEAFFGQGTRLTVV.

J is TRBJ2-3 and V is TRBV7-9; unclear D gene. Looked up from germline, CDR1 is SEHNR and CDR2 is FQNEAQ (reference sequence). Trimming pared 5 bases from V and 0 bases from J, leaving 12 bases between. The CDR3 extends over 15 amino acids. CDR3 loop: CASSAYGTSTDTQYF. The DNA for the CDR3 is TGTGCCAGCAGCGCTTACGGAACTAGCACAGATACGCAGTATTTT.

The chain links TRBV7-2 to TRBJ2-5; TRBD1 is a possible D gene (5 bases). Germline assignment: CDR1 SGHTA and CDR2 FQGNSA. This CDR3 spans 14 amino acids. The germline V and J ends were trimmed by 2 bases and 5 bases, with 12 bases remaining between them. The DNA for the CDR3 is TGTGCCAGCAGCTTACACAGGTTAGAGGAGACCCAGTACTTC. It codes for CASSLHRLEETQYF.

This clone was seen only once. One junction end does not reproduce the germline sequence, and a read error may be involved. V usage is TRBV27 and J usage is TRBJ1-2; TRBD1 might be the D (6 bases). The CDR3 sequence is 12 residues long. The germline CDR1 and CDR2 sequences are MNHEY and SMNVEV (reference sequence). CDR3 sequence reads: CQGQKTLYGYTF. As DNA, the CDR3 is TGCCAAGGACAGAAAACCCTCTATGGCTACACCTTC.

The genes are TRBV7-8 and TRBJ2-1; D is uncertain. V lost 6 bases and J 0 bases, leaving 9 bases between the germline ends. Germline-derived CDR1 and CDR2 are SGHVS and FQNEAQ. The CDR3 totals 14 residues. CDR3 amino acids: CASSGVPSYNEQFF. The CDR3 coding sequence is TGTGCCAGCAGTGGGGTCCCCTCCTACAATGAGCAGTTCTTC. Full variable domain (outside the CDR3, taken from reference TRBV7-8 and TRBJ2-1): GAGVSQSPRYKVAKRGQDVALRCDPISGHVSLFWYQQALGQGPEFLTYFQNEAQLDKSGLPSDRFFAERPEGSVSTLKIQRTQQEDSAVYLCASSGVPSYNEQFFGPGTRLTVL.

The chain combines TRBV19 with TRBJ1-3, with 7 bases fitting TRBD1. Per germline, CDR1 LNHDA and CDR2 SQIVND (reference sequence). Losses at the gene ends were 4 bases for V and 4 bases for J; bases not matched to a gene: 7. The CDR3 is 15 amino acids. CDR3 in amino acids: CASSRGQTSGNTIYF. CDR3 DNA: TGTGCCAGTAGTAGGGGACAGACGTCGGGAAACACCATATATTTT.

Turning to this clone: At one of its ends the junction is not consistent with the germline gene, which may arise from a read error. V and J are TRBV2 and TRBJ1-2, with 7 bases fitting TRBD1. Germline assignment: CDR1 SNHLY and CDR2 FYNNEI. The CDR3 totals 15 residues. The chain's CDR3 is CASSDRRQGVYDYTF. The CDR3 DNA follows: TGTGCCAGCAGTGATCGGCGGCAGGGGGTCTATGACTACACCTTC.

The chain has TRBV5-1 and TRBJ2-7; 7 nucleotides match TRBD2. The V gene's germline CDR1 is SGHRS and CDR2 YFSETQ. After removal of 0 bases from V and 2 bases from J, the junction contained 5 bases not matched to a gene. The CDR3 loop spans 15 amino acids. The CDR3 nucleotides read TGCGCCAGCAGCTTGGTGGCTAGCGGTACCTACGAGCAGTACTTC. This sequence encodes CASSLVASGTYEQYF.

The chain couples TRBV4-2 to TRBJ1-6, with 8 positions matching TRBD1. Germline V lookup: CDR1 LGHNA, CDR2 YNFKEQ. Trimming removed 0 bases from V and 7 bases from J; junction bases left unmatched: 5. There are 16 residues in the CDR3. CDR3: CASSQDGGQVNSPLHF. DNA of the CDR3: TGTGCCAGCAGCCAAGACGGGGGACAGGTGAATTCACCCCTCCACTTT.

The rearrangement links TRBV5-6 to TRBJ2-7, with D unresolved. The germline V gene encodes CDR1 SGHDT and CDR2 YYEEEE. V lost 1 base and J 3 bases, leaving 8 bases between the germline ends. The CDR3 extends over 13 amino acids. CDR3 protein: CASSLKGFYEQYF. The DNA for the CDR3 is TGTGCCAGCAGCTTGAAGGGCTTCTACGAGCAGTACTTC.

This chain connects TRBV6-6 to TRBJ2-7; 8 bases fit TRBD1. CDR3 size: 14 residues. The germline V gene has CDR1 MNHNY and CDR2 SVGAGI (reference sequence). V lost 6 bases, J lost 3 bases, and 7 bases stayed unmatched. The CDR3 region is CASRGAGTGYEQYF. CDR3 nucleotide sequence: TGTGCCAGCAGGGGGGCCGGGACAGGCTACGAGCAGTACTTC.

The chain joins TRBV5-4 to TRBJ1-2; D gene unclear. The germline gives CDR1 SGHNT, CDR2 YYREEE (reference sequence). Deletions cut 2 bases from V and 6 bases from J, with 11 bases between. This CDR3 is built from 13 residues. CDR3 coding DNA: TGTGCCAGCAGCTTTCACGTGGGAGATGGCTACACCTTC. This gives the protein CASSFHVGDGYTF.

The chain has TRBV6-5 and TRBJ2-7; D not certain. The CDR3 extends over 11 amino acids. Germline CDR1 MNHEY, CDR2 SVGAGI. The V gene lost 6 bases and the J gene lost 2 bases, with 5 bases spanning the gap. This chain's CDR3 is CASSSPYEQYF. DNA of the CDR3: TGTGCCAGCAGCAGTCCCTACGAGCAGTACTTC.

CDR3 protein: CASVSGTPGGRAFF. In DNA, the CDR3 is TGCGCCAGCGTATCCGGGACGCCCGGAGGCCGAGCTTTCTTT. This chain joins TRBV5-1 and TRBJ1-1; D might be TRBD1 (5 bases). The ends were cut back, 7 bases at V and 10 bases at J, with 23 bases in the middle. In germline, CDR1 is SGHRS, CDR2 YFSETQ. The CDR3 covers 14 residues.

The chain couples TRBV9 to TRBJ1-1, with D possibly TRBD1 on 5 matching bases. The CDR3 is 13 amino acids. Trimming left V 0 bases short and J 6 bases short, with 9 bases between. Germline assignment: CDR1 SGDLS and CDR2 YYNGEE. CDR3 sequence reads: CASSVAPGAEAFF. The CDR3 DNA sequence: TGTGCCAGCAGCGTAGCCCCGGGGGCTGAAGCTTTCTTT.

Comment on this clone: Other DNA sequences in the same sample also yield this CDR3. The chain carries TRBV9 and TRBJ1-2; TRBD1 might be the D (6 bases). The V end lost 0 bases, the J end lost 3 bases, and 6 bases lay between the germline ends. Germline V gene data show CDR1 as SGDLS and CDR2 as YYNGEE. CDR3 size: 13 residues. Written as DNA, the CDR3 is TGTGCCAGCAGCGTAGGGACAGACTATGGCTACACCTTC. Translating it yields CASSVGTDYGYTF.

The V gene is TRBV28, the J gene TRBJ1-5; no reliable D call. The V gene lost 3 bases and the J gene lost 0 bases, with 12 bases spanning the gap. Germline V gives CDR1 MDHEN, CDR2 SYDVKM. CDR3 size: 16 residues. CDR3 amino acids: CASSLLSRFSNQPQHF. The CDR3 bases are TGTGCCAGCAGTTTGTTGTCCAGGTTTAGCAATCAGCCCCAGCATTTT.

This clone was detected only once. The chain links TRBV7-9 to TRBJ2-7, with TRBD2 matching 8 bases. After removal of 5 bases from V and 2 bases from J, the junction contained 8 bases not matched to a gene. The CDR3 has 15 amino acids. In germline, CDR1 is SEHNR, CDR2 FQNEAQ (reference sequence). CDR3 residues: CASSQTSGNPYEQYF. CDR3 DNA sequence: TGTGCCAGCAGCCAAACTAGCGGAAATCCCTACGAGCAGTACTTC.

V usage is TRBV4-1 and J usage is TRBJ1-5; D is undetermined. The CDR3 contains 16 residues. Trimming removed 0 bases at V and 1 base at J, with 10 bases between. Germline V gene sequence: CDR1 MGHRA, CDR2 YSYEKL. The CDR3 protein is CASSQDGGGSNQPQHF. CDR3 nucleotide sequence: TGCGCCAGCAGCCAAGATGGCGGCGGCAGCAATCAGCCCCAGCATTTT.

This clone was seen once. The V call is TRBV19, the J call TRBJ1-2; D not resolved. The germline V gene has CDR1 LNHDA and CDR2 SQIVND (reference sequence). With 1 base removed from V and 8 bases from J, the gap between germline ends came to 14 bases. The CDR3 spans 14 residues. This chain's CDR3 is CASSIGGKPKGYTF. Here the CDR3 DNA reads TGTGCCAGTAGTATAGGCGGGAAACCAAAAGGCTACACCTTC.

The V and J genes are TRBV5-1 and TRBJ2-5, with 7 bases lining up with TRBD2. The V gene's germline CDR1 is SGHRS and CDR2 YFSETQ. Trimming cost V 3 bases and J 3 bases; bases outside gene matches: 8. This CDR3 spans 15 amino acids. The CDR3 loop reads CASSWVGLAEETQYF. The DNA of the CDR3 is TGCGCCAGCAGCTGGGTGGGGCTAGCGGAAGAGACCCAGTACTTC.

The V and J genes are TRBV28 and TRBJ2-7; a weak D match, TRBD1 (7 bases). Germline CDR1 and CDR2: MDHEN and SYDVKM. Trimming removed 6 bases at V and 4 bases at J, with 19 bases between. This CDR3 region has 15 residues. DNA of the CDR3: TGTGCCAGCAGCAGGAGGCAGGGGGGTTCTTACGAGCAGTACTTC. Its translation is CASSRRQGGSYEQYF.

This chain uses TRBV6-2 or TRBV6-3 with TRBJ2-1, with D perhaps matching TRBD2 (5 bases). CDR3 length: 13 residues. Trimming removed 6 bases at V and 9 bases at J, with 15 bases between. From germline, CDR1 is MNHEY and CDR2 SVGEGT. CDR3 bases: TGTGCCAGCAGCCTACTAGAACCGGGTGAGCAGTTCTTC. Amino acid sequence: CASSLLEPGEQFF.